These 9 T cell receptor beta chains were all obtained from the same sample, sequenced in a study of blood T cell repertoires in COVID-19. Libraries were prepared by immunoSEQ multiplex PCR; TCRdb keeps only in-frame clonotypes and omits some of them. This table holds tens of thousands of clones, 70% to 80% found once. Sequences were obtained from peripheral blood. Source of these receptors: a woman in her seventies with acute or convalescent COVID-19.

The chain has TRBV25-1 and TRBJ1-1; no firm D call. Germline V gene data show CDR1 as MGHDK and CDR2 as SYGVNS. Trimming took 4 bases from V and 1 from J, leaving 10 bases between them. The CDR3 length is 14 residues. The CDR3 coding sequence is TGTGCCAGCAGTGGGCCAACAAAGAACACTGAAGCTTTCTTT. Amino acids: CASSGPTKNTEAFF.

The chain carries TRBV30 and TRBJ1-5, with a possible D match to TRBD1 (5 bases). V lost 4 bases to trimming and J lost 4 bases, with 11 bases between them. This CDR3 region has 13 residues. Germline CDR1 and CDR2: GTSNPN and SVGIG (reference sequence). The CDR3 DNA is TGTGCCTGGACCCCCAGGGTTAATCAGCCCCAGCATTTT. This translates into CAWTPRVNQPQHF.

J is TRBJ2-3 and V is TRBV5-4, with D maybe TRBD1 (5 bases). The V gene lost 1 base and the J gene lost 3 bases, with 6 bases spanning the gap. This CDR3 is built from 13 residues. Germline V gene data show CDR1 as SGHNT and CDR2 as YYREEE (reference sequence). The CDR3, as DNA: TGTGCCAGCAGCTTGCAGGGTACAGATACGCAGTATTTT. Its protein product is CASSLQGTDTQYF.

The chain is built from TRBV10-2 and TRBJ2-5; 9 bases match TRBD1. Looked up from germline, CDR1 is WSHSY and CDR2 is SAAADI. Germline trimming cut 6 bases from V and 0 bases from J; bases unmatched to any gene: 5. The CDR3 spans 15 residues. The CDR3 DNA is TGCGCCAGCAGATCCGGGACAGGGAACCAAGAGACCCAGTACTTC. This translates into CASRSGTGNQETQYF.

The chain joins TRBV10-3 to TRBJ1-2; D gene ambiguous. This CDR3 region has 15 residues. Germline V gives CDR1 ENHRY, CDR2 SYGVKD. V dropped 0 bases and J dropped 4 bases, with 12 bases sitting between them. The CDR3: CAISESRGLSYGYTF. CDR3 DNA sequence: TGTGCCATCAGTGAGTCGCGGGGTTTGAGCTATGGCTACACCTTC.

The V call is TRBV15, the J call TRBJ2-1, with 8 nucleotides matching TRBD2. The CDR3 runs 15 residues. Germline trimming cut 0 bases from V and 7 bases from J; bases unmatched to any gene: 5. Germline V gene sequence: CDR1 LNHNV, CDR2 YYDKDF (reference sequence). CDR3 region: CATSRESGSLNEQFF. CDR3 bases: TGTGCCACCAGCAGAGAAAGCGGGAGTTTAAATGAGCAGTTCTTC.

The chain carries TRBV9 and TRBJ2-7; 8 nucleotides align to TRBD1. The CDR3 consists of 15 residues. The trim removed 4 bases at V and 1 base at J, leaving 7 bases unmatched. Germline-derived CDR1 and CDR2 are SGDLS and YYNGEE. In DNA, the CDR3 is TGTGCCAGCAGCCCAGGACAGGGAAGATCCTACGAGCAGTACTTC. It yields the protein CASSPGQGRSYEQYF.

This rearrangement joins TRBV9 to TRBJ1-1; 8 bases are a match to TRBD1. The ends lost 4 bases at V and 4 bases at J; junction bases unmatched: 6. The CDR3 is made up of 14 amino acids. From germline, CDR1 is SGDLS and CDR2 YYNGEE. The CDR3 region is CASSPGQGGTEAFF. In DNA, the CDR3 is TGTGCCAGCAGCCCCGGACAGGGAGGCACTGAAGCTTTCTTT.

The chain recombines TRBV7-8 with TRBJ2-1; TRBD2 matches at 11 bases. Per the germline V gene, CDR1 is SGHVS and CDR2 is FQNEAQ. The length of the CDR3 is 16 residues. After removal of 4 bases from V and 4 bases from J, the junction contained 6 bases not matched to a gene. This CDR3 is CASSYTRLAGYNEQFF. The CDR3 DNA sequence: TGTGCCAGCAGCTACACCCGACTAGCGGGGTACAATGAGCAGTTCTTC.